These T cell receptor beta chains were read from a single sample in a study of blood T cell repertoires in COVID-19. Measured with immunoSEQ multiplex PCR; TCRdb has only the in-frame clones, and not every one. The sample lists about 170,000 clones, around 93% occurring once. Sample: peripheral blood. The receptor source for this set is a woman in her 50s with acute or convalescent COVID-19. Both conserved end residues are part of each CDR3. The D gene is left open where the match is weak. Expanded clones get a size class; other rows say once, few or many, or leave the size out.

V gene,CDR3 length,J gene,D gene,clone size,CDR3 DNA,CDR3 protein
TRBV28,16,TRBJ2-1,TRBD2,NA,TGTGCCAGCAGTTTATATAGCGGGAGAGTCTACAATGAGCAGTTCTTC,CASSLYSGRVYNEQFF
TRBV4-1,15,TRBJ1-1,TRBD1,NA,TGCGCCAGCAGCCCCCGTGGACAGGACTACACTGAAGCTTTCTTT,CASSPRGQDYTEAFF
TRBV21-1,16,TRBJ2-7,NA,NA,TGTGCCAGCAGCCCGCGGGAACGAATGATTTTATACGAGCAGTACTTC,CASSPRERMILYEQYF
TRBV9,16,TRBJ1-4,NA,NA,TGTGCCAGCAGCCTAACAGGTCAGGAACCAACCGAAAAACTGTTTTTT,CASSLTGQEPTEKLFF
TRBV6-5,15,TRBJ1-6,NA,NA,TGTGCCAGCAGACAGGCGAGCTCCTATAATTCACCCCTCCACTTT,CASRQASSYNSPLHF
TRBV24-1,13,TRBJ2-3,TRBD2,NA,TGTGCCACCAGTGAAAATCGGGACTATTTACAGTATTTT,CATSENRDYLQYF
TRBV3-1/TRBV3-2,12,TRBJ2-7,NA,few,TGTGCCAGCAGCCAATCCGGGAGCGGGCAGTACTTC,CASSQSGSGQYF
TRBV27,18,TRBJ2-7,TRBD2,NA,TGTGCCAGCAGTTTATTTGGACTAGCGGGGGGAAATTTCGGCGAGCAGTACTTC,CASSLFGLAGGNFGEQYF
TRBV28,15,TRBJ2-1,NA,NA,TGTGCCAGCAGCTCGACAGAATCTACGAAAGGTGAGCAGTTCTTC,CASSSTESTKGEQFF
TRBV6-1,14,TRBJ2-3,NA,NA,TGTGCCAGCAGTGAAACCGGGGGCACAGATACGCAGTATTTT,CASSETGGTDTQYF
TRBV11-2,14,TRBJ1-3,TRBD1,NA,TGTGCCAGCAGCCAACAGGGGGCTGGAAACACCATATATTTT,CASSQQGAGNTIYF
TRBV5-8,15,TRBJ1-5,TRBD1,NA,TGTGCCAGCAGTCCCGGGACAGAGCGATATCAGCCCCAGCATTTT,CASSPGTERYQPQHF
TRBV5-4,16,TRBJ2-5,NA,NA,TGTGCCAGCAGCCCTTCTGGACTAACCCACCAAGAGACCCAGTACTTC,CASSPSGLTHQETQYF
TRBV2,14,TRBJ1-5,TRBD1,NA,TGTGCCAGCAGCAGGACAGGGCAAAATCAGCCCCAGCATTTT,CASSRTGQNQPQHF
TRBV18,14,TRBJ2-7,NA,NA,TGTGCCAGCTCATCCGACAGCGTTGCCTACGAGCAGTACTTC,CASSSDSVAYEQYF
TRBV2,15,TRBJ1-6,TRBD1,NA,TGTGCCAGCAATCCCCCGGGACAGGTGATTTCACCCCTCCACTTT,CASNPPGQVISPLHF
TRBV7-7,17,TRBJ1-2,NA,NA,TGTGCCAGCAGCTTAAATACCGCAGGGCCACGAAGCGCAGGCTACACCTTC,CASSLNTAGPRSAGYTF
TRBV6-1,14,TRBJ1-2,TRBD1,NA,TGTGCCAGCAGTGAATGGGACAGGGAGGCTGGCTACACCTTC,CASSEWDREAGYTF
TRBV6-2/TRBV6-3,14,TRBJ2-1,NA,NA,TGTGCCAGCAGTTACTCGGAGTATTACAATGAGCAGTTCTTC,CASSYSEYYNEQFF
TRBV28,16,TRBJ2-7,NA,NA,TGTGCCAGCAGTCACGTAGAACGCTACCCCCTATACGAGCAGTACTTC,CASSHVERYPLYEQYF
TRBV28,11,TRBJ1-1,NA,NA,TGTGCCAGCAGCTACGAGCGAGAAGCTTTCTTT,CASSYEREAFF
TRBV19,14,TRBJ1-2,NA,NA,TGTGCCACCTATGGTCCGTATAATTCGTATGGCTACACCTTC,CATYGPYNSYGYTF